Only a few counts were recorded for the clone carrying this T cell receptor beta chain. Its antigen is currently unknown. Other nucleotide sequences in the sample specify the same CDR3. CD45RO+ cells and CCR7-negative CD45RA+ TemRA cells were combined as CD8 memory. These data belong to a study of shared clonotypes between healthy human individuals. Findings and caveats of the study: Sequencing depth was expected to affect clonotype sharing among donors. Despite large depth, rarefaction showed incomplete sorted-subset sequencing.

V was clipped by 3 bases and J by 0 bases, with 6 bases between them. The CDR3 runs 15 residues. Germline CDR1 LNHDA, CDR2 SQIVND (reference sequence). Profiling relied on immunoSEQ multiplex PCR, and the TCRdb table lists in-frame clones only, not all of them. The sample includes approximately 710,000 clones, roughly 88% seen only once; the top ten take less than 40%. The rearrangement uses TRBV19 and TRBJ2-6, with D tentatively TRBD1 or TRBD2 (5 bases each). The clonotype was recovered from a man in his late teens or twenties in good health. Some clones in this sample may be carry-over from other donors' samples. The sequenced sample was memory CD8+ T cells from PBMCs. As to subset: CD45RO+ cells pooled with CCR7-negative TemRA cells. The CDR3, as DNA: TGTGCCAGTAGTATTGGGGGCTCTGGGGCCAACGTCCTGACTTTC. It is translated as CASSIGGSGANVLTF.